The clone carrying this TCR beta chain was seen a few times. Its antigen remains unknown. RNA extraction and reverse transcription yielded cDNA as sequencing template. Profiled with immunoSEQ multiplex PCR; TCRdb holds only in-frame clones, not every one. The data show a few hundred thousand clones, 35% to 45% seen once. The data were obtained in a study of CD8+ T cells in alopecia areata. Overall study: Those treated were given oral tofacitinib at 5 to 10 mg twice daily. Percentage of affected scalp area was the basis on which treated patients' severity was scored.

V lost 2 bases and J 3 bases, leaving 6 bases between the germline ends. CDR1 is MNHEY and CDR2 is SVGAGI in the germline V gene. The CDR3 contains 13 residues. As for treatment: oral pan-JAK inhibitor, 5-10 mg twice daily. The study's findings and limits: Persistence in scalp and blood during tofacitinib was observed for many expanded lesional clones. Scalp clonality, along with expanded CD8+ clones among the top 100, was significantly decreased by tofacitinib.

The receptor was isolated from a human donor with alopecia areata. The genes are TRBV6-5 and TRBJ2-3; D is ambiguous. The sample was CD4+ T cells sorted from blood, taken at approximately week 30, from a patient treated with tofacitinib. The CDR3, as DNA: TGTGCCAGCAGTTACGTGGGGACAGATACGCAGTATTTT. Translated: CASSYVGTDTQYF.